A selection of T cell receptor beta chains follows, all from one sample in a study of cytomegalovirus exposure and HLA in healthy donors. The repertoire was sequenced with immunoSEQ multiplex PCR; TCRdb's copy has only in-frame clones and lacks some. The table includes over 200,000 clones, around four fifths detected once. Source material: PBMCs. All receptors come from a male donor in good health and CMV-seronegative. Both conserved end residues are part of each CDR3. D genes are given only for firm matches. The size of a clone is reported for some rows only, either as once, few or many, or as a class for expanded clones.

>TRBJ2-5|-|TRBV6-1|-
TGTGCCACCCGCCGGAGGATAGAAGAGACCCAGTACTTC
CATRRRIEETQYF
>TRBJ2-7|-|TRBV7-2|TRBD2
TGTGCCAGCAGCTTAAAATTCGGTAGGGCGGGAGGCCAGGCCAACGAGCAGTACTTC
CASSLKFGRAGGQANEQYF
>TRBJ1-5|few|TRBV6-5|-
TGTGCCAGCAGTACTAGGGGGTCAGCGCAGCCCCAGCATTTT
CASSTRGSAQPQHF
>TRBJ1-6|-|TRBV2|-
TGTGCCAGCAGTAGAGATAATTCACCCCTCCACTTT
CASSRDNSPLHF
>TRBJ2-7|few|TRBV18|TRBD2
TGTGCCAGCTCACCAATTGGGGACTACAGCTACGAGCAGTACTTC
CASSPIGDYSYEQYF
>TRBJ2-1|-|TRBV9|-
TGTGCCAGCAGCGGAGGACCGGGACTCCCTTACAATGAGCAGTTCTTC
CASSGGPGLPYNEQFF
>TRBJ1-4|-|TRBV6-5|-
TGTGCCAGCACCAAGGAGGGGATGGGTGAAAAACTGTTTTTT
CASTKEGMGEKLFF
>TRBJ2-7|once|TRBV10-3|-
TGTGCCATCACCGGGGAGGAGATCCACGAGCAGTACTTC
CAITGEEIHEQYF
>TRBJ2-1|-|TRBV7-8|TRBD2
TGTGCCAGCAGCTCCTTGGGGGAGGGTGGGAATGAGCAGTTCTTC
CASSSLGEGGNEQFF
>TRBJ2-3|-|TRBV7-6|TRBD1
TGTGCCAGCAGCGAGGGACAGGGGTATGGCACAGATACGCAGTATTTT
CASSEGQGYGTDTQYF
>TRBJ1-1|-|TRBV7-9|-
TGTGCCAGCAGCTTATGGGGGGAGAACACTGAAGCTTTCTTT
CASSLWGENTEAFF
>TRBJ2-3|-|TRBV7-2|TRBD2
TGTGCCAGCAGCTCACTTAGCGGGAGAGACGATACGCAGTATTTT
CASSSLSGRDDTQYF
>TRBJ2-1|-|TRBV9|TRBD2
TGTGCCAGCAGCGTAGGACTAGCGGGAGATGGGGAGCAGTTCTTC
CASSVGLAGDGEQFF
>TRBJ1-5|once|TRBV5-5|-
TGTGCCAGCAGCGTGGGGGGGCTTAGCAATCAGCCCCAGCATTTT
CASSVGGLSNQPQHF
>TRBJ1-2|-|TRBV28|-
TGTGCCAGCAGTCCCCTCACGGGGGGCTACACCTTC
CASSPLTGGYTF
>TRBJ2-7|-|TRBV27|TRBD1
TGTGCCAGCAGGGACGGACAGGGAGGCGAGCAGTACTTC
CASRDGQGGEQYF
>TRBJ2-7|-|TRBV6-1|-
TGTGCCAGCGGTCTGATGGCCCTGGAGCAGTACTTC
CASGLMALEQYF
>TRBJ1-6|-|TRBV27|-
TGTGCCAGCAGTTTGGCGGGGGTTGGGGGCAATTCACCCCTCCACTTT
CASSLAGVGGNSPLHF
>TRBJ1-4|-|TRBV6-5|-
TGTGCCAGCAGCTTGGGTGGAGCGAACGAAAAACTGTTTTTT
CASSLGGANEKLFF
>TRBJ2-3|-|TRBV15|-
TGTGCCACCAGCACTAATACAGATACGCAGTATTTT
CATSTNTDTQYF
>TRBJ1-4|few|TRBV7-9|TRBD1
TGTGCCAGCAGCCATTGGGACAGTAATGAAAAACTGTTTTTT
CASSHWDSNEKLFF
>TRBJ2-5|once|TRBV5-4|-
TGTGCCAGCAGCTTGGCTTGGACTGGCTTCCAAGAGACCCAGTACTTC
CASSLAWTGFQETQYF
>TRBJ2-7|-|TRBV20-1|-
TGCAGTGCAAGCCACCACGAGCAGTACTTC
CSASHHEQYF
>TRBJ2-2|-|TRBV27|TRBD2
TGTGCCAGCAGTTTAAACGGCGGGAGAGTCTACACCGGGGAGCTGTTTTTT
CASSLNGGRVYTGELFF
>TRBJ1-1|few|TRBV7-9|-
TGTGCCAGCAGCTCCACCGCGGGGAGGAGTAATGCTTTCTTT
CASSSTAGRSNAFF
>TRBJ2-3|-|TRBV5-1|-
TGCGCCAGCAGCTTGGACTACAGCACAGATACGCAGTATTTT
CASSLDYSTDTQYF
>TRBJ1-5|-|TRBV30|TRBD1
TGTGCCTGGACCAGGGACAGGAGGCAGCCCCAGCATTTT
CAWTRDRRQPQHF
>TRBJ1-2|-|TRBV4-1|-
TGCGCCAGCAGCCAAGATCTGATCCGGGGGATAAGGGGCTACACCTTC
CASSQDLIRGIRGYTF
>TRBJ2-7|-|TRBV7-7|TRBD1
TGTGCCAGCAGCTTGGACAGGGGGTACGAGCAGTACTTC
CASSLDRGYEQYF
>TRBJ2-4|-|TRBV6-5|TRBD1
TGTGCCAGCAGGGAGGACAGGAGCAAAAACATTCAGTACTTC
CASREDRSKNIQYF
>TRBJ1-3|once|TRBV7-9|-
TGTGCCAGCAGCTCCTACAGTGCCCCTGGAAACACCATATATTTT
CASSSYSAPGNTIYF
>TRBJ1-2|-|TRBV5-1|TRBD1
TGCGCCAGCAGCTACGGGACAGACTATGGCTACACCTTC
CASSYGTDYGYTF
>TRBJ2-1|-|TRBV6-6|TRBD1
TGTGCCAGCAGTTACCAGGGACAGGGAAATTACAATGAGCAGTTCTTC
CASSYQGQGNYNEQFF
>TRBJ2-3|once|TRBV10-3|TRBD2
TGTGCCATCAGTGAGTACACTAGCGGGAGCTTCGCAGATACGCAGTATTTT
CAISEYTSGSFADTQYF
>TRBJ2-3|-|TRBV7-9|-
TGTGCCAGCAGCTCTCCCTACGGAGATACGCAGTATTTT
CASSSPYGDTQYF
>TRBJ2-5|-|TRBV18|TRBD1
TGTGCCAGCTCACAAGGACAGGGGCTTGGAGAGACCCAGTACTTC
CASSQGQGLGETQYF
>TRBJ1-1|once|TRBV19|TRBD1
TGTGCCAGTAATTCACCGGGGACAGGGATTACTGAAGCCTTCTTT
CASNSPGTGITEAFF
>TRBJ2-3|-|TRBV7-7|-
TGTGCCAGCAGCTTAGGGGTGCTAGGGACTAGCACAGATACGCAGTATTTT
CASSLGVLGTSTDTQYF
>TRBJ2-6|-|TRBV9|-
TGTGCCAGCAGCGCCCATGGACAGCCAAAGTCTGGGGCCAACGTCCTGACTTTC
CASSAHGQPKSGANVLTF
>TRBJ2-1|-|TRBV2|TRBD2
TGTGCCAGCACTCCACTAGCGCCCTTGGGGAATGAGCAGTTCTTC
CASTPLAPLGNEQFF
>TRBJ2-3|-|TRBV5-1|TRBD1
TGCGCCAGCAGCTCCGGGACAGGGCCTACTAGCACAGATACGCAGTATTTT
CASSSGTGPTSTDTQYF
>TRBJ1-6|-|TRBV5-4|TRBD1
TGTGCCAGCAGCTTGCCACAGGGGTTGAATTCACCCCTCCACTTT
CASSLPQGLNSPLHF
>TRBJ1-1|-|TRBV5-4|-
TGTGCCAGCAGCGTACACCCCCGTTCAATGAACACTGAAGCTTTCTTT
CASSVHPRSMNTEAFF
>TRBJ2-7|few|TRBV23-1|-
TGCGCCAGCAGTCATCTTTCCGCTACCTACGAGCAGTACTTC
CASSHLSATYEQYF
>TRBJ2-7|-|TRBV11-3|-
TGTGCCAGCAGCTTAGATCGGTCCTCCTACGAGCAGTACTTC
CASSLDRSSYEQYF
>TRBJ2-1|-|TRBV5-1|TRBD2
TGCGCCAGCAGCGCTGGGACTACCAATGAGCAGTTCTTC
CASSAGTTNEQFF
>TRBJ1-2|-|TRBV18|-
TGTGCCAGCTCGCAAATATCACAGAATGGTGGCTACACCTTC
CASSQISQNGGYTF
>TRBJ2-7|-|TRBV4-1|-
TGTGCCAGCAGCCAAGTTGTCGAGAACGAGCAGTACTTC
CASSQVVENEQYF
>TRBJ2-1|few|TRBV2|TRBD2
TGTGCCAGCAGTGCCCTAGCGGGAGGCTACTACAATGAGCAGTTCTTC
CASSALAGGYYNEQFF